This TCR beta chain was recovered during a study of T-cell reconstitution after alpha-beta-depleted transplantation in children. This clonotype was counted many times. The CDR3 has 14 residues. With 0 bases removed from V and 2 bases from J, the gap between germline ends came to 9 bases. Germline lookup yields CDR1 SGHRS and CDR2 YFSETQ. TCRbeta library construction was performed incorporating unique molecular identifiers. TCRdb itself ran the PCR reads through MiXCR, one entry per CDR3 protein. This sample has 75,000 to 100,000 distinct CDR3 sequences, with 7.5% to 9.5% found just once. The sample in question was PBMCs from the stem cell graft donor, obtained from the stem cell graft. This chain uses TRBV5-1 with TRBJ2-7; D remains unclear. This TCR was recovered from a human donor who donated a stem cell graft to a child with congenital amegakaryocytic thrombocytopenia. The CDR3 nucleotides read TGCGCCAGCAGCTTGGTGCAGGTACCCTACGAGCAGTACTTC. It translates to CASSLVQVPYEQYF.